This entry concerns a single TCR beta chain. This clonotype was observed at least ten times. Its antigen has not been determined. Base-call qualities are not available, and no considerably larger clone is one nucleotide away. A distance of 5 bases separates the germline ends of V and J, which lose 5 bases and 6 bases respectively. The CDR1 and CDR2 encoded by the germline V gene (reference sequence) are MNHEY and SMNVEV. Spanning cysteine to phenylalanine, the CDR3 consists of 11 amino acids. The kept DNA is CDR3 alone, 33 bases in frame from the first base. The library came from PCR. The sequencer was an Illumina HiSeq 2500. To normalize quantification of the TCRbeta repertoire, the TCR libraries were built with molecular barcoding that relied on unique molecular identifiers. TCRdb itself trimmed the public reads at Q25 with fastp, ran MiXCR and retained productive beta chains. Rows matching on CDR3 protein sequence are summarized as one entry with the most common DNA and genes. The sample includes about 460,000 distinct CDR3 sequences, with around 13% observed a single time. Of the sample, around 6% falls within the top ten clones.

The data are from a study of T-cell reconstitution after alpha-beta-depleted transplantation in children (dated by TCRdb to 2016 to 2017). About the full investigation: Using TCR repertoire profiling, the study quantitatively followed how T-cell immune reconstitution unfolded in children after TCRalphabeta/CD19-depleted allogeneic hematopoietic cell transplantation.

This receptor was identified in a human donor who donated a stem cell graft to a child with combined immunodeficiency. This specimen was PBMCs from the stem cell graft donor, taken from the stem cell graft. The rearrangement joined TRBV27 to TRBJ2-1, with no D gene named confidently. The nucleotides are TGTGCCAGCAGTGAGGCCAATGAGCAGTTCTTC. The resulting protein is CASSEANEQFF.